Listed below are T cell receptor beta chains from one sample, sequenced in a study of CD8 T cells in ankylosing spondylitis. One entry per CDR3 protein, called by TCRdb with MiXCR from the 5' RACE reads. Found here are roughly 100,000 distinct CDR3 sequences, 24% of them singletons; the top ten hold roughly an eighth. The specimen sequenced was synovial fluid, either unsorted or a sorted T cell fraction (not recorded which). All receptors derive from a male donor with ankylosing spondylitis. Both conserved end residues are part of each CDR3.

j_gene,v_gene,CDR3aa
TRBJ2-4,TRBV20-1,CSGGVLEGKQNIQYF
TRBJ1-2,TRBV6-5,CASSSRTGNYGYTF
TRBJ2-5,TRBV3-1,CACCQRTSGRQETQYF
TRBJ2-1,TRBV18,CASSPAHNEQFF
TRBJ2-1,TRBV24-1,CATSPPGVTSYNEQFF
TRBJ1-3,TRBV4-2,CASSQDSFGQLFNSGNTIYF
TRBJ2-5,TRBV27,CASSPGQVNLETQYF
TRBJ2-1,TRBV6-2/TRBV6-3,CASSSSGGIYNEQFF
TRBJ2-2,TRBV25-1,CASSGRNTGELFF
TRBJ2-1,TRBV11-2,CASSLALAGGYEQFF
TRBJ2-5,TRBV18,CASSLRVEETQYF
TRBJ1-3,TRBV7-6,CASSATPALGNTIYF
TRBJ2-5,TRBV7-9,CASSLAPNLQETQYF
TRBJ1-2,TRBV5-1,CASSKETAFLYGYTF
TRBJ2-5,TRBV2,CARKEPRETQYF
TRBJ2-1,TRBV29-1,CSVASAPTYNEQFF
TRBJ1-2,TRBV20-1,CSARDLAGGAGGYTF
TRBJ2-5,TRBV6-2/TRBV6-3,CASSFAPGETQYF
TRBJ2-5,TRBV7-9,CASSLEKTQYF
TRBJ2-1,TRBV5-1,CASSLFAGTGIYNEQFF
TRBJ2-1,TRBV2,CASKWRESDEQFF
TRBJ2-3,TRBV29-1,CSGERTAGTDTQYF
TRBJ2-5,TRBV20-1,CSARGLIRDIPQETQYF
TRBJ2-1,TRBV4-1,CASSQIQGVNEQFF
TRBJ1-4,TRBV30,CAWTIRGFNEKLFF
TRBJ2-5,TRBV9,CASSVAAETQYF
TRBJ2-1,TRBV7-9,CASSLGRTSGSRYEQFF
TRBJ1-2,TRBV11-2,CASSLSGGGYTF
TRBJ1-2,TRBV18,CASSPSGLANYGYTF
TRBJ2-5,TRBV10-1,CASSEGIQETQYF
TRBJ2-5,TRBV6-1,CASSADAWGETQYF
TRBJ2-1,TRBV27,CASSLSAYYSSYNEQFF
TRBJ1-5,TRBV24-1,CATSDSGRAQPQHF
TRBJ2-4,TRBV20-1,CSAALAGVAKNIQYF
TRBJ2-6,TRBV5-1,CASSNPGAPSGANVLTF
TRBJ2-6,TRBV7-2,CASSQIPSGANVLTF
TRBJ1-2,TRBV7-6,CASSAIESNYGYTF
TRBJ2-3,TRBV2,CASSEELTTQYF
TRBJ1-2,TRBV19,CASSIAPNSYGYTF
TRBJ2-2,TRBV12-3/TRBV12-4,CASSEVGQVLSGELFF
TRBJ2-3,TRBV20-1,CSASFDVKDTQYF
TRBJ1-3,TRBV2,CASTLQEGAGTIYF
TRBJ2-4,TRBV5-1,CASSADRFSGLVAKNIQYF
TRBJ1-2,TRBV20-1,CSARDLDPYVPGYTF
TRBJ2-1,TRBV20-1,CSAKYFDEQFF
TRBJ2-1,TRBV24-1,CATSWGDNEQFF
TRBJ2-3,TRBV20-1,CSATSSSDTQYF
TRBJ2-5,TRBV25-1,CASSDLARAKQETQYF
TRBJ2-3,TRBV5-4,CASSLDRVSTDTQYF
TRBJ1-1,TRBV3-1,CASSQRFTEAFF
TRBJ2-3,TRBV12-3/TRBV12-4,CASNRDSGSTDTQYF
TRBJ2-2,TRBV11-1,CASSTDRSLGSNTGELFF
TRBJ2-7,TRBV25-1,CASSEHDRGSYEQYF
TRBJ1-5,TRBV5-1,CASSFGAGDQPQHF
TRBJ1-1,TRBV27,CASSSRTGAGMNTEAFF
TRBJ2-4,TRBV20-1,CSARPPGREKNIQYF
TRBJ2-3,TRBV7-2,CASSPPSTDTQYF
TRBJ2-2,TRBV21-1,CASSTQGMNTGELFF
TRBJ2-5,TRBV3-1,CASTSLAGSESRTQYF
TRBJ2-5,TRBV5-1,CASSSTGGWETQYF